This entry lists 26 T cell receptor beta chains sequenced from one sample in a study of shared T cell receptors in the human thymus. The assay was immunoSEQ multiplex PCR, and TCRdb's table has in-frame clones only and misses some. Among 600,000 to 900,000 clones listed, roughly 85% were seen once. The same data also went into a second study, on human thymus T cells.

Material: thymocytes. These receptors were collected from a girl in the first two years of life with a congenital heart defect.

The J gene is TRBJ1-4, the V gene TRBV5-6; D is unresolved. Trimming removed 0 bases from V and 12 bases from J, with 6 bases in between. CDR1 and CDR2 from the germline V gene are SGHDT and YYEEEE. The CDR3 loop spans 11 amino acids. Here the CDR3 reads CASSLESELFF. Here the CDR3 DNA reads TGTGCCAGCAGCTTGGAGAGTGAACTGTTTTTT.

The table lists this clone with a count of one. V usage is TRBV9 and J usage is TRBJ1-1; D uncertain. The germline V gene has CDR1 SGDLS and CDR2 YYNGEE. V lost 2 bases to trimming and J lost 5 bases, with 10 bases between them. This CDR3 is 13 amino acids long. For the CDR3, the DNA is TGTGCCAGCAGCGTCCGACTGGAGACTGAAGCTTTCTTT. As protein: CASSVRLETEAFF. Using reference TRBV9 and TRBJ1-1 for the parts outside the CDR3, the full variable domain is DSGVTQTPKHLITATGQRVTLRCSPRSGDLSVYWYQQSLDQGLQFLIQYYNGEERAKGNILERFSAQQFPDLHSELNLSSLELGDSALYFCASSVRLETEAFFGQGTRLTVV.

This clone was recorded once. The V call is TRBV5-1, the J call TRBJ1-4; tentatively, D is TRBD1 (5 bases). The V and J ends lost 0 bases and 0 bases respectively, with 9 bases between them. Per germline, CDR1 SGHRS and CDR2 YFSETQ. The CDR3 sequence is 16 residues long. The CDR3 protein is CASSLEGVATNEKLFF. CDR3 bases: TGCGCCAGCAGCTTGGAAGGGGTTGCAACTAATGAAAAACTGTTTTTT.

There are a few counts of this clone. The V and J genes are TRBV6-5 and TRBJ1-1; TRBD1 is a possible D gene (6 bases). V lost 6 bases and J lost 4, with 15 bases in between. This CDR3 spans 14 amino acids. The germline CDR1 and CDR2 sequences are MNHEY and SVGAGI. CDR3 nucleotides: TGTGCCAGCAGGCCTACACAGGGTGTCACTGAAGCTTTCTTT. Amino acid sequence: CASRPTQGVTEAFF.

The chain joins TRBV5-1 to TRBJ2-5, with TRBD1 matching 7 bases. CDR3 length: 18 amino acids. V was clipped by 0 bases and J by 4 bases; unmatched bases: 15. Germline values: CDR1 SGHRS, CDR2 YFSETQ. The chain's CDR3 is CASSLGHRGFKFGETQYF. The CDR3 DNA reads as TGCGCCAGCAGCTTGGGCCACAGGGGATTTAAATTTGGAGAGACCCAGTACTTC.

The chain has TRBV18 and TRBJ1-2, with unresolved D. The CDR3 is 14 amino acids. Germline loops: CDR1 KGHSH, CDR2 LQKENI. V was clipped by 2 bases and J by 6 bases, with 13 bases between them. The CDR3 here is CASSPEVRENGYTF. CDR3 bases: TGTGCCAGCTCACCAGAGGTTCGAGAGAATGGCTACACCTTC.

V and J are TRBV11-2 and TRBJ2-3; TRBD2 matches at 10 bases. The CDR3 totals 15 residues. J lost 8 bases, V lost 3 bases, and 8 bases had no gene match. Per the germline V gene, CDR1 is SGHAT and CDR2 is FQNNGV. The CDR3 coding sequence is TGTGCCAGCAGCTTCAGCGGGGGGGCCACGGGTACGCAGTATTTT. Encoded protein: CASSFSGGATGTQYF.

The rearrangement links TRBV2 to TRBJ1-2; weak D call: TRBD1 (6 bases). The germline gives CDR1 SNHLY, CDR2 FYNNEI. V gave up 2 bases and J gave up 4 bases, with 14 bases separating them. The CDR3 has 15 residues. Here the CDR3 DNA reads TGTGCCAGCAGTGAACCCCGGGACAAGGGCTATGGCTACACCTTC. Translation gives CASSEPRDKGYGYTF. Filled out from reference TRBV2 and TRBJ1-2, the complete variable domain reads EPEVTQTPSHQVTQMGQEVILRCVPISNHLYFYWYRQILGQKVEFLVSFYNNEISEKSEIFDDQFSVERPDGSNFTLKIRSTKLEDSAMYFCASSEPRDKGYGYTFGSGTRLTVV.

The chain has TRBV2 and TRBJ2-2, with a possible D match to TRBD2 (5 bases). The CDR3 has 18 amino acids. V lost 3 bases to trimming and J lost 7 bases, with 24 bases between them. Looked up from germline, CDR1 is SNHLY and CDR2 is FYNNEI. The CDR3, as DNA: TGTGCCAGCAGTGACCGTAGCGAAGGCGCCCCAGGTGACGGGGAGCTGTTTTTT. Translation: CASSDRSEGAPGDGELFF.

The genes are TRBV9 and TRBJ2-1; 11 bases are a match to TRBD1. The ends lost 0 bases at V and 9 bases at J; junction bases unmatched: 11. Germline V CDR1 and CDR2: SGDLS, YYNGEE. CDR3 length: 17 residues. As DNA, the CDR3 is TGTGCCAGCAGCGTAGGGGGGACAGGGGGGATCGTGGGTGAGCAGTTCTTC. Translated, it gives CASSVGGTGGIVGEQFF.

DNA for the CDR3: TGTGCCAGCAGCTTAGCTGGGCCTACTAACTATGGCTACACCTTC. Residues: CASSLAGPTNYGYTF. This chain connects TRBV7-2 to TRBJ1-2; D gene unclear. V was clipped by 0 bases and J by 0 bases, with 8 bases between them. The CDR3 is 15 amino acids. Germline CDR1 and CDR2: SGHTA and FQGNSA.

This clone was recorded only once. The chain links TRBV7-6 to TRBJ1-4; a possible D gene is TRBD1 (5 bases). The germline V gene has CDR1 SGHVS and CDR2 FNYEAQ. Trimming removed 1 base at V and 1 base at J, with 22 bases between. The CDR3 has 20 amino acids. DNA of the CDR3: TGTGCCAGCAGCTTAGAGCTGGACCGGACAATAGGGTTAACTAATGAAAAACTGTTTTTT. It specifies CASSLELDRTIGLTNEKLFF.

This chain links TRBV21-1 with TRBJ1-2; TRBD1, the D gene given by the table, was not confirmed from the DNA. TRBV21-1 is a documented pseudogene. The CDR3 runs 16 residues. The CDR3 DNA sequence: TGTGCCAGCAGCAAAGGGGATTTGGGACAGAGCTATGGCTACACCTTC. Protein sequence: CASSKGDLGQSYGYTF.

The V and J genes are TRBV19 and TRBJ1-2; 9 nucleotides align to TRBD1. The V gene end was trimmed by 6 bases and the J gene end by 7 bases; junction bases not matched to a gene: 6. Germline lookup yields CDR1 LNHDA and CDR2 SQIVND (reference sequence). The CDR3 runs 13 residues. The CDR3, as DNA: TGTGCCAGTAGCCTACAGGGGGCAGTTGGCTACACCTTC. Translation gives CASSLQGAVGYTF.

This clone was seen only once. The gene calls are TRBV7-2 and TRBJ2-1; 9 bases align to TRBD2. Germline CDR1 reads SGHTA; CDR2 reads FQGNSA. J was trimmed by 6 bases and V by 3 bases; bases with no gene match: 15. The CDR3 has 18 amino acids. Here the CDR3 reads CASSLARYGAGGPNEQFF. In DNA form, the CDR3 reads TGTGCCAGCAGCTTGGCCCGGTACGGGGCGGGGGGGCCCAATGAGCAGTTCTTC.

The chain recombines TRBV6-5 with TRBJ1-2; D might be TRBD1 (6 bases). Trimming left V 2 bases short and J 5 bases short, with 12 bases between. This CDR3 comprises 14 residues. Germline CDR1 MNHEY, CDR2 SVGAGI. CDR3 bases: TGTGCCAGCAGTTACCACAGGGCAGGGTATGGCTACACCTTC. Its translation is CASSYHRAGYGYTF.

V gene TRBV4-2 combines with J gene TRBJ2-7, with a weak D call TRBD1 (5 bases). Germline CDR1 reads LGHNA; CDR2 reads YNFKEQ. This CDR3 spans 16 amino acids. Deletions cut 1 base from V and 1 base from J, with 14 bases between. The CDR3 DNA sequence: TGTGCCAGCAGCCAAGCGGGCACAGGTCGATCCTACGAGCAGTACTTC. Amino acids: CASSQAGTGRSYEQYF.

The CDR3 is CATRDRANGYTF. The CDR3 nucleotides are TGCGCCACCCGGGACAGGGCTAATGGCTACACCTTC. This chain uses TRBV10-2 with TRBJ1-2; 9 bases agree with TRBD1. V trimming: 10 bases; J trimming: 6 bases; junction bases outside the gene matches: 6. This CDR3 contains 12 residues. Germline V gives CDR1 WSHSY, CDR2 SAAADI.

The CDR3, as DNA: TGCAGTGCTAGGTGGGGGGATGAGCAGTTCTTC. Amino acid sequence: CSARWGDEQFF. V and J are TRBV20-1 and TRBJ2-1; perhaps TRBD2 as D (6 bases). In germline, CDR1 is DFQATT, CDR2 SNEGSKA (reference sequence). Trimming pared 3 bases from V and 8 bases from J, leaving 8 bases between. The CDR3 runs 11 residues.

This chain connects TRBV5-6 to TRBJ2-1; possibly TRBD1 for D (6 bases). The CDR3 covers 15 residues. The V gene's germline CDR1 is SGHDT and CDR2 YYEEEE. Trimming removed 2 bases from V and 5 bases from J, with 14 bases in between. The CDR3 loop reads CASSFPGTPNNEQFF. Written as DNA, the CDR3 is TGTGCCAGCAGCTTCCCCGGGACACCGAACAATGAGCAGTTCTTC. Full variable domain (rest looked up from reference TRBV5-6 and TRBJ2-1): DAGVTQSPTHLIKTRGQQVTLRCSPKSGHDTVSWYQQALGQGPQFIFQYYEEEERQRGNFPDRFSGHQFPNYSSELNVNALLLGDSALYLCASSFPGTPNNEQFFGPGTRLTVL.

The chain combines TRBV5-6 with TRBJ2-4; 8 bases map to TRBD2. The CDR3 is made up of 17 amino acids. CDR1 SGHDT and CDR2 YYEEEE come from the germline V gene. V was clipped by 0 bases and J by 8 bases; unmatched bases: 13. The CDR3 here is CASSLEEGGGKLDIQYF. For the CDR3, the DNA is TGTGCCAGCAGCTTGGAGGAGGGCGGGGGGAAATTGGACATTCAGTACTTC. Using reference TRBV5-6 and TRBJ2-4 for the parts outside the CDR3, the full variable domain is DAGVTQSPTHLIKTRGQQVTLRCSPKSGHDTVSWYQQALGQGPQFIFQYYEEEERQRGNFPDRFSGHQFPNYSSELNVNALLLGDSALYLCASSLEEGGGKLDIQYFGAGTRLSVL.

The V call is TRBV27, the J call TRBJ2-3, with 11 bases lining up with TRBD2. The CDR3 runs 18 residues. The germline V gene has CDR1 MNHEY and CDR2 SMNVEV (reference sequence). Trimming removed 3 bases from V and 0 bases from J; junction bases left unmatched: 8. CDR3 loop: CASSFLLAGGNSTDTQYF. CDR3 coding DNA: TGTGCCAGCAGTTTTCTCCTAGCGGGGGGCAATAGCACAGATACGCAGTATTTT.

This rearrangement joins TRBV4-1 to TRBJ2-5; a possible D gene is TRBD2 (5 bases). The CDR3 spans 17 residues. V was cut by 2 bases and J by 2 bases, with 18 bases left in between. Per the germline V gene, CDR1 is MGHRA and CDR2 is YSYEKL. CDR3 sequence reads: CASSQTPFLGDQETQYF. The CDR3 DNA is TGCGCCAGCAGCCAAACTCCTTTCCTGGGAGATCAAGAGACCCAGTACTTC.

The chain combines TRBV30 with TRBJ2-7, with a possible D match to TRBD1 (6 bases). Germline V gives CDR1 GTSNPN, CDR2 SVGIG (reference sequence). With 0 bases removed from V and 6 bases from J, the gap between germline ends came to 18 bases. CDR3 length equals 15 residues. For the CDR3, the DNA is TGTGCCTGGAGTGTGAGGGGGACGGCTCCTGGCGAGCAGTACTTC. This translates into CAWSVRGTAPGEQYF.

CDR3 in DNA: TGCAGTGCTAGTAATTCGGATGAGCAGTTCTTC. It is translated as CSASNSDEQFF. The chain links TRBV20-1 to TRBJ2-1; D gene uncertain. Trimming cost V 3 bases and J 8 bases, with 8 bases left between them. The CDR3 spans 11 residues. Germline CDR1 DFQATT, CDR2 SNEGSKA (reference sequence).

The CDR3 here is CASSQDFGTATNYGYTF. The DNA of the CDR3 is TGCGCCAGCAGCCAAGACTTTGGCACAGCTACTAACTATGGCTACACCTTC. The chain links TRBV4-1 to TRBJ1-2; D gene unclear. The germline gives CDR1 MGHRA, CDR2 YSYEKL. V gave up 0 bases and J gave up 0 bases, with 14 bases separating them. There are 17 residues in the CDR3.